Below, one T cell receptor beta chain is given with its context. The data stem from a study of blood T cell repertoires in COVID-19. About the study: Acute and convalescent COVID-19 samples came from the United States, Italy and Spain.

In the authors' workflow: It was from reference gene primer amplification that nucleated cell counts were estimated. This table comes from immunoSEQ multiplex PCR, and its TCRdb copy is limited to in-frame clones, with some not included. V, J and clone size were drawn from that table, and D and trimming were deduced from the DNA. The data contain 200,000 to 250,000 clones, 85% to 90% of them seen just once; the ten biggest clones take up approximately 1.5%. Those enrolled, adults aged roughly 18 to 90 years, came from roughly 22 US areas. Donors in Cohort 3 counted as recovered after two negative PCRs, clearance, or symptom resolution. This CDR3 has 12 residues. Germline V gene data show CDR1 as MDHEN and CDR2 as SYDVKM. V lost 6 bases, J lost 9 bases, and 12 bases lay in between.

This receptor was taken from a woman in her forties or fifties who had recovered from COVID-19. Sequencing was performed on PBMCs or T cells enriched from blood (not recorded which). The genes are TRBV28 and TRBJ2-1; no clear D gene. CDR3 nucleotide sequence: TGTGCCAGCAGAGAAAGCCTCCGTGAGCAGTTCTTC. This encodes CASRESLREQFF.